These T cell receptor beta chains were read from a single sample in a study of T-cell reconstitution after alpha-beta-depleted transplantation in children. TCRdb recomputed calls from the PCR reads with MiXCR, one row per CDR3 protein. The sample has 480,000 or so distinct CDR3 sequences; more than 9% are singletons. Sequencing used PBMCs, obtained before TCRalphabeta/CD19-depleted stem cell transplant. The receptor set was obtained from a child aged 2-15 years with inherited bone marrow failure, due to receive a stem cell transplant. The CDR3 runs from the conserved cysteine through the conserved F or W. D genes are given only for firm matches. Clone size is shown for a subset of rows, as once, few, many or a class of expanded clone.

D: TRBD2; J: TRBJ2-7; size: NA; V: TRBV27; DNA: TGTGCCAGCAGTTCAGGGACTAGCGGGACCGAGCAGTACTTC; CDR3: CASSSGTSGTEQYF
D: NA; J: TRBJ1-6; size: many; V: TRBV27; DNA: TGTGCCAGCAGTCCGTCAGGGTATTCACCCCTCCACTTT; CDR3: CASSPSGYSPLHF
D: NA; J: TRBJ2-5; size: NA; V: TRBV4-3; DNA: TGCGCCAGCAGCCAAGATCTAGACTGTCCAGCGCAAGAGACCCAGTACTTC; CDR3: CASSQDLDCPAQETQYF
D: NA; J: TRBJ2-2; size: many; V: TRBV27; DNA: TGTGCCAGCAGTTTATCGAGGGGGGCTACCGGGGAGCTGTTTTTT; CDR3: CASSLSRGATGELFF
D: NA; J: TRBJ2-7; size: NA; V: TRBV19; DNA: TGTGCCAGTAGTATCGGGGGATTCCCATACGAGCAGTACTTC; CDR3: CASSIGGFPYEQYF
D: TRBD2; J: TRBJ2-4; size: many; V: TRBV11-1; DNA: TGTGCCAGCAGCTTATTGACTAGCGGAAACGCGAGAGCCAAAAACATTCAGTACTTC; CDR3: CASSLLTSGNARAKNIQYF
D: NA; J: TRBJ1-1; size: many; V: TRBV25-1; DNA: TGTGCCAGCAGTGAATTCGGAGCAGGGTACCCCACTGAAGCTTTCTTT; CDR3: CASSEFGAGYPTEAFF
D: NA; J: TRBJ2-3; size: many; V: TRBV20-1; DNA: TGCAGTGCTAGAGGAGGGTACGGAGATACGCAGTATTTT; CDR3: CSARGGYGDTQYF
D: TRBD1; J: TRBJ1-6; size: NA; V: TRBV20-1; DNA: TGCAGTGCTAGAGATATAAGGACAGGGTATAATTCACCCCTCCACTTT; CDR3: CSARDIRTGYNSPLHF
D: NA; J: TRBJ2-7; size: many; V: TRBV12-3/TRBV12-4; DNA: TGTGCCAGCAGTCGTATTAACCGGGACGGAGCCTACGAGCAGTACTTC; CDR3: CASSRINRDGAYEQYF
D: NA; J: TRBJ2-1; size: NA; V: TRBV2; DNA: TGTGCCAGCAGTGAAGCTGGAGGGAGGACCTACAATGAGCAGTTCTTC; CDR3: CASSEAGGRTYNEQFF
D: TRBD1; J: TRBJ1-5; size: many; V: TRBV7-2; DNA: TGTGCCAGCAGCACCGCCGGGACAGGGGGCTCTCAGCCCCAGCATTTT; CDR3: CASSTAGTGGSQPQHF
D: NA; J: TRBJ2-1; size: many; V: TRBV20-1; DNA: TGCAGTGCTAGGGTTTATAAGTCAACCTCCTACAATGAGCAGTTCTTC; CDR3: CSARVYKSTSYNEQFF
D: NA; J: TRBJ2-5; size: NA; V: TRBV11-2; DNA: TGTGCCAGCAGCAACCTCCGGGACAACCAAGAGACCCAGTACTTC; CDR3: CASSNLRDNQETQYF
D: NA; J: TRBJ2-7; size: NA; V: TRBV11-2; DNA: TGTGCCAGCAGCTTAGATATTACGGGACGGTGGGCCTACGAGCAGTACTTC; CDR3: CASSLDITGRWAYEQYF
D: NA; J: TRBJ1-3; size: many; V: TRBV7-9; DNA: TGTGCCAGCAGCTTCTCCGCGCCTCACCTCTCTGGAAACACCATATATTTT; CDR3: CASSFSAPHLSGNTIYF
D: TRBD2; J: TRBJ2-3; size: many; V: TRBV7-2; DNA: TGTGCCAGCAGCTTGCTCTTCGGGCTAGCGGGAAGACATACGCAGTATTTT; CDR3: CASSLLFGLAGRHTQYF
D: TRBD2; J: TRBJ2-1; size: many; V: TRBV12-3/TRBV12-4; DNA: TGTGCCAGCAGTTTGGGAGGGAACGGTGAGCAGTTCTTC; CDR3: CASSLGGNGEQFF